This T cell receptor (beta chain) derives from a study of blood T cell repertoires in COVID-19. Study context: Sources were T cells, B-cell-depleted T cells, or PBMCs; the material itself was cDNA or gDNA.

The germline V gene has CDR1 MNHEY and CDR2 SVGEGT. With 6 bases removed from V and 10 bases from J, the gap between germline ends came to 17 bases. The CDR3 runs to 13 residues. Original data processing: It was from reference gene primer amplification that nucleated cell counts were estimated. Some clones are missing from TCRdb's copy, which holds only in-frame ones; the method was immunoSEQ multiplex PCR. V and J calls plus clone size are reproduced from that table; the DNA served to infer D and trimming. The sample records around 140,000 clones, more than 70% being singletons. Sequenced input: peripheral blood. The sequence came from a man aged 45-65 years with acute or convalescent COVID-19. The rearrangement joins TRBV6-2 or TRBV6-3 to TRBJ2-3; TRBD2 is a possible D gene (5 bases). This CDR3 reads CASSLNFLAAQYF. The CDR3 DNA is TGTGCCAGCAGCCTGAACTTCCTAGCAGCGCAGTATTTT.